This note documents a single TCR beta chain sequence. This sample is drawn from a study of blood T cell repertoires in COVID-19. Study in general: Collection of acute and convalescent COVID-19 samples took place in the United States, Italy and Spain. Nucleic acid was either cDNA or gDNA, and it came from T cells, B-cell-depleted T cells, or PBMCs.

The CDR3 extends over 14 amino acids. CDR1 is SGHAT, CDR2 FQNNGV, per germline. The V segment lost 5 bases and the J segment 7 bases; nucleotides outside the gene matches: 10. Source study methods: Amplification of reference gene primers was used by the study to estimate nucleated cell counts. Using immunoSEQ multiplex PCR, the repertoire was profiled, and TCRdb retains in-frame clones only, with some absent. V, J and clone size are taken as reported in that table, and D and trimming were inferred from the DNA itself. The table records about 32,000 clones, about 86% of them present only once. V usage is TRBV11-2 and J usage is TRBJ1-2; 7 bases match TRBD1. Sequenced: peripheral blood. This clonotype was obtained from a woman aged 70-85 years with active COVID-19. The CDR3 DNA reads TGTGCCAGCAGCCGCCTCAGGGGGGCACCTGGCTACACCTTC. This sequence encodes CASSRLRGAPGYTF.